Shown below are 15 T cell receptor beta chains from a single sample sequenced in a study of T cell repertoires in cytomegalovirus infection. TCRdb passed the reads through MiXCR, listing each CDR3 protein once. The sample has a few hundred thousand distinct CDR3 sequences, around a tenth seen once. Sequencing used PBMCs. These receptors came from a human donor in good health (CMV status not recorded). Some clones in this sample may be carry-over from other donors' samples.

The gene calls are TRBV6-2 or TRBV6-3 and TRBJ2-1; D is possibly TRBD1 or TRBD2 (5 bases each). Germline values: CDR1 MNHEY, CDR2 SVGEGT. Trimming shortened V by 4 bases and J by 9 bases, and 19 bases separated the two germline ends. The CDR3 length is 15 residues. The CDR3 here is CASSSSGTGFVEQFF. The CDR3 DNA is TGTGCCAGCAGTTCCTCCGGGACGGGTTTTGTTGAGCAGTTCTTC.

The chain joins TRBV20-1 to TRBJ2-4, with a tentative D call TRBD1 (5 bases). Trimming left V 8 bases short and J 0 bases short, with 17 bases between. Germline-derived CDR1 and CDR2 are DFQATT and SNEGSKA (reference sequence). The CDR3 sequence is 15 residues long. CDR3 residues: CSFPGQPIAKNIQYF. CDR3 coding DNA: TGCAGTTTTCCCGGACAACCCATAGCCAAAAACATTCAGTACTTC.

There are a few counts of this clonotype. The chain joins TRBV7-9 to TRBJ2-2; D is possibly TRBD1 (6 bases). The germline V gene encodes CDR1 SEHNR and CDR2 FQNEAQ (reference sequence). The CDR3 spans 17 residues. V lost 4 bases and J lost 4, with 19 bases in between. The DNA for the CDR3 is TGTGCCAGCAGCTCTACCCGGGACATCGGCGGCACCGGGGAGCTGTTTTTT. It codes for CASSSTRDIGGTGELFF.

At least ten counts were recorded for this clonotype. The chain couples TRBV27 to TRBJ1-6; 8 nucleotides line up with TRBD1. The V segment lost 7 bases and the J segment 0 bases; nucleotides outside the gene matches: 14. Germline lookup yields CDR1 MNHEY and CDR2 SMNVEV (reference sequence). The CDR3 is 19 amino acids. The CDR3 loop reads CASIIPDTDRASYNSPLHF. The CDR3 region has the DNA TGTGCCAGCATAATCCCAGATACGGACAGGGCCTCCTATAATTCACCCCTCCACTTT.

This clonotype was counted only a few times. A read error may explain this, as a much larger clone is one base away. The CDR3 DNA sequence: TGTGCCAGCAGTGAGGACAGGCTCTATGGCTACACCTTC. Translating gives CASSEDRLYGYTF. The chain couples TRBV25-1 to TRBJ1-2, with TRBD1 identical over 7 bases. Germline lookup yields CDR1 MGHDK and CDR2 SYGVNS. This CDR3 spans 13 amino acids. V gave up 3 bases and J gave up 4 bases; unmatched junction bases: 2.

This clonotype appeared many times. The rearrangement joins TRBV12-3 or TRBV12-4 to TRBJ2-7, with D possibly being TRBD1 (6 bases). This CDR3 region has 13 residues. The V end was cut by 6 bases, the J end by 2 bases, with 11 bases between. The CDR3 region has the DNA TGTGCCAGCAGAGACAGGTCGACCTACGAGCAGTACTTC. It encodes CASRDRSTYEQYF.

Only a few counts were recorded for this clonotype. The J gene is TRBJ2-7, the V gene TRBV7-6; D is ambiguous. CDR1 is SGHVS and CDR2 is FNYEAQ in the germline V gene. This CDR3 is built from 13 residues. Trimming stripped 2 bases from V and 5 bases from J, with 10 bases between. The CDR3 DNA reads TGTGCCAGCAGCTTAATTTTTAGAGACGAGCAGTACTTC. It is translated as CASSLIFRDEQYF.

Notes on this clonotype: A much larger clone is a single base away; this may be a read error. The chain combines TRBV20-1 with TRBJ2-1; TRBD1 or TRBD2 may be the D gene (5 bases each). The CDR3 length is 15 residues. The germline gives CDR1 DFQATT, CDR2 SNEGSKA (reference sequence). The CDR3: CGARDVLGDYNEQFF. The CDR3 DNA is TGCGGTGCTAGAGACGTTCTGGGGGACTACAATGAGCAGTTCTTC.

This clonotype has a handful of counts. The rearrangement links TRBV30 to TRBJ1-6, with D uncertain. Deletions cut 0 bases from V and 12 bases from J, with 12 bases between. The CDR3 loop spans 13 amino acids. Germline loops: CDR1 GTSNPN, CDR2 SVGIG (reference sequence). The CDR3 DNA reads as TGTGCCTGGAGTGTGGATGGGATGAGACCCCTCCACTTT. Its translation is CAWSVDGMRPLHF.

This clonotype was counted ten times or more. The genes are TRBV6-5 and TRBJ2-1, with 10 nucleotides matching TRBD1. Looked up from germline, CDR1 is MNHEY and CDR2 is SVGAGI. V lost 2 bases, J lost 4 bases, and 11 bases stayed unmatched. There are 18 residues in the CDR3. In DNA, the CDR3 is TGTGCCAGCAGTTACCCCCTCCGACAGGGGGCGGGATACAATGAGCAGTTCTTC. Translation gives CASSYPLRQGAGYNEQFF.

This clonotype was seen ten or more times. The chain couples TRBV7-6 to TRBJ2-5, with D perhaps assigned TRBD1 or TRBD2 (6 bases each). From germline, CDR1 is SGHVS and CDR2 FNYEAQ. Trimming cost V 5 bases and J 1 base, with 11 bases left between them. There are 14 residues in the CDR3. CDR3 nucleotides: TGTGCCAGCAGCCGGAGGGGGATCCAAGAGACCCAGTACTTC. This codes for CASSRRGIQETQYF.

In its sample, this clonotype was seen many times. CDR3 amino acids: CASSRRQGGETQYF. The CDR3 DNA sequence: TGTGCCAGCAGCCGACGACAGGGCGGAGAGACCCAGTACTTC. The chain employs TRBV7-2 and TRBJ2-5, with 7 bases matching TRBD1. With V trimmed by 5 bases and J by 4 bases, 7 bases remained unmatched. The CDR3 loop spans 14 amino acids. Per the germline V gene, CDR1 is SGHTA and CDR2 is FQGNSA.

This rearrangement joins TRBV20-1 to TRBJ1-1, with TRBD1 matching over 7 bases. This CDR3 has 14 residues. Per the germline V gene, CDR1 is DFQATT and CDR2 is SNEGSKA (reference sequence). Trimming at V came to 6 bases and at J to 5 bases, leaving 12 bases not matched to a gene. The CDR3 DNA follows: TGCAGTGCCACTCTTGGCAGGGGGGGAACTGAAGCTTTCTTT. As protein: CSATLGRGGTEAFF.

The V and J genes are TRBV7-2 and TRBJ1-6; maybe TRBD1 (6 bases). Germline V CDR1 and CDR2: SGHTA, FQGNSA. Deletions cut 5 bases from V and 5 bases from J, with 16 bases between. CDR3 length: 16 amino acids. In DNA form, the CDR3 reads TGTGCCAGCAGCCAAGACTGGGGGCTTAATAATTCACCCCTCCACTTT. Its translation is CASSQDWGLNNSPLHF. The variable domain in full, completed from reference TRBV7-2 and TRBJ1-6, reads GAGVSQSPSNKVTEKGKDVELRCDPISGHTALYWYRQSLGQGLEFLIYFQGNSAPDKSGLPSDRFSAERTGGSVSTLTIQRTQQEDSAVYLCASSQDWGLNNSPLHFGNGTRLTVT.

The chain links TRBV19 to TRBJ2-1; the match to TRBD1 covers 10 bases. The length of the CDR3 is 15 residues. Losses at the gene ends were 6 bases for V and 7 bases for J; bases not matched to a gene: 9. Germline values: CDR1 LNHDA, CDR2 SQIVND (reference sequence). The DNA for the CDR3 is TGTGCCAGTAGAAGGGACAGGGGTTTATGGAATGAGCAGTTCTTC. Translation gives CASRRDRGLWNEQFF.